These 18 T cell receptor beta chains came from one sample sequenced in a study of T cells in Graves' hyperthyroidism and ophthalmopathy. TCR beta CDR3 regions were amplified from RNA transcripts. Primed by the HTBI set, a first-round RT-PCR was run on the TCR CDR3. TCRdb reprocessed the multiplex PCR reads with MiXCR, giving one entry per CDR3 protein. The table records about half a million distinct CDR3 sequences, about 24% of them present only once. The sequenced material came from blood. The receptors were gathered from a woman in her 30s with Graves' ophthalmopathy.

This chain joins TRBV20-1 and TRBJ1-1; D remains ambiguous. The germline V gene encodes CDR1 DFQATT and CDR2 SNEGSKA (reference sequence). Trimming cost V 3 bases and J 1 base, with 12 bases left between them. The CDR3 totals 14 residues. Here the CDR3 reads CSASRQVSNTEAFF. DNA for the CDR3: TGCAGTGCTAGTCGCCAGGTTTCGAACACTGAAGCTTTCTTT.

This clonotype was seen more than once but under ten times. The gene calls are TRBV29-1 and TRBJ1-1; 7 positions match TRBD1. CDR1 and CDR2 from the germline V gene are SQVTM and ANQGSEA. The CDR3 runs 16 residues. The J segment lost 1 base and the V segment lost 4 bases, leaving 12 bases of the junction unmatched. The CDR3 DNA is TGCAGCGTTGTCCGACCGGGACAGCTTTCGAACACTGAAGCTTTCTTT. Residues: CSVVRPGQLSNTEAFF.

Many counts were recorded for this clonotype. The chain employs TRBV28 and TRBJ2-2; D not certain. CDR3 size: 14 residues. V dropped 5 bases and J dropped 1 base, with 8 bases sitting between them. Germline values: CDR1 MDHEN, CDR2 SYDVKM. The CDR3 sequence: CASSDSMNTGELFF. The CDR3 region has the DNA TGTGCCAGCAGTGACTCAATGAACACCGGGGAGCTGTTTTTT. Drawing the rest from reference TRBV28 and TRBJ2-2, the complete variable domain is DVKVTQSSRYLVKRTGEKVFLECVQDMDHENMFWYRQDPGLGLRLIYFSYDVKMKEKGDIPEGYSVSREKKERFSLILESASTNQTSMYLCASSDSMNTGELFFGEGSRLTVL.

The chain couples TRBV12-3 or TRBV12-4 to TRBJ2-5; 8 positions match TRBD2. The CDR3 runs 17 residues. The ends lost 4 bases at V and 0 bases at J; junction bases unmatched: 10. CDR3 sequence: CASSYNQRGYNQETQYF. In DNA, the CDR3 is TGTGCCAGCAGTTACAACCAGCGGGGGTACAACCAAGAGACCCAGTACTTC.

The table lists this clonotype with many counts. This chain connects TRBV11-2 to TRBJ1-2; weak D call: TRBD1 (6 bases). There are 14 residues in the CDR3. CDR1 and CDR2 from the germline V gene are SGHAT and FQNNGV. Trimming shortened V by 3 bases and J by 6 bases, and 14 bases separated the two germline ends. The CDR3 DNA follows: TGTGCCAGCAGCTTTTCATTCAGGGGTGATGGCTACACCTTC. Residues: CASSFSFRGDGYTF.

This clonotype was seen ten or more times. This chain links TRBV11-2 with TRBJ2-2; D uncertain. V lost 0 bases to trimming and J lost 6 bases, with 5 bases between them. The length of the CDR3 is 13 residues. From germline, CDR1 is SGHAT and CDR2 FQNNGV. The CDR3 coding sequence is TGTGCCAGCAGCTTAGAAGGGCCCGGGGAGCTGTTTTTT. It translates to CASSLEGPGELFF. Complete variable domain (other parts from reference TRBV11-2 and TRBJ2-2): EAGVAQSPRYKIIEKRQSVAFWCNPISGHATLYWYQQILGQGPKLLIQFQNNGVVDDSQLPKDRFSAERLKGVDSTLKIQPAKLEDSAVYLCASSLEGPGELFFGEGSRLTVL.

The CDR3 DNA reads as TGCGCCAGCAGCCAAGTGGGCGGCACGGAGACCCAGTACTTC. This translates into CASSQVGGTETQYF. The chain is built from TRBV4-1 and TRBJ2-5; D not resolved. The CDR3 extends over 14 amino acids. V dropped 1 base and J dropped 5 bases, with 11 bases sitting between them. Germline CDR1 reads MGHRA; CDR2 reads YSYEKL.

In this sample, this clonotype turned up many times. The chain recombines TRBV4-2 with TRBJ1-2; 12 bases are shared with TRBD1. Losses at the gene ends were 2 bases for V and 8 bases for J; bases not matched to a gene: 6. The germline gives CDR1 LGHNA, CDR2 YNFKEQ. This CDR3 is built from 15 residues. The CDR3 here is CASSQQGQGAGGYTF. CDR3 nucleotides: TGTGCCAGCAGCCAACAGGGACAGGGGGCGGGCGGCTACACCTTC.

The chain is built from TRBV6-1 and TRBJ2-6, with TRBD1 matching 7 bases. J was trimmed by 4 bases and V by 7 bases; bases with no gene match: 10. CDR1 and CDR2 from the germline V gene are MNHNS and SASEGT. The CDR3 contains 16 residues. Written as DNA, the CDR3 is TGTGCCAGCAAAAGAACAGGGGATTCCGGGGCCAACGTCCTGACTTTC. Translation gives CASKRTGDSGANVLTF.

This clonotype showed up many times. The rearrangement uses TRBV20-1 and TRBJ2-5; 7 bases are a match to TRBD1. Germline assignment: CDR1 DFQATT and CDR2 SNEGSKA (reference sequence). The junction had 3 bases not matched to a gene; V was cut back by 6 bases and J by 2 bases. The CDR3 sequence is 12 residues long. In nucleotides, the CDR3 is TGCAGTGCACTCAGGGGGCAAGAGACCCAGTACTTC. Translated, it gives CSALRGQETQYF.

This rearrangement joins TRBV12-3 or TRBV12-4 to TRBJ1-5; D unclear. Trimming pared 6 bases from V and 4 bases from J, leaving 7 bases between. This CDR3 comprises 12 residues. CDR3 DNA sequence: TGTGCCAGCAGATTCCAAAATCAGCCCCAGCATTTT. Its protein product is CASRFQNQPQHF.

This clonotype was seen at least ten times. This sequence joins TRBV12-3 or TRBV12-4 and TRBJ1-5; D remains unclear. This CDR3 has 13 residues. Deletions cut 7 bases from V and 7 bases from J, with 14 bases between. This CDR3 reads CASTTRVGQPQHF. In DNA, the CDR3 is TGTGCCAGCACCACTCGGGTTGGGCAGCCCCAGCATTTT.

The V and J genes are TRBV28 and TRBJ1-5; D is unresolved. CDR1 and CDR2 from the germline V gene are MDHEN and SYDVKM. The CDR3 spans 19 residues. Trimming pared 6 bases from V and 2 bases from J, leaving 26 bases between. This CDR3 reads CASSIIRGTPWGGNQPQHF. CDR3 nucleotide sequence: TGTGCCAGCAGCATTATACGGGGAACGCCCTGGGGAGGCAATCAGCCCCAGCATTTT. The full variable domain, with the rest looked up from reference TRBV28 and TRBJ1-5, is DVKVTQSSRYLVKRTGEKVFLECVQDMDHENMFWYRQDPGLGLRLIYFSYDVKMKEKGDIPEGYSVSREKKERFSLILESASTNQTSMYLCASSIIRGTPWGGNQPQHFGDGTRLSIL.

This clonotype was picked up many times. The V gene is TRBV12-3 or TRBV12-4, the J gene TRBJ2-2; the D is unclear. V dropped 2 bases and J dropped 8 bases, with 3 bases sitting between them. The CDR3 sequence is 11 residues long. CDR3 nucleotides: TGTGCCAGCAGTTTATTTGGGGAGCTGTTTTTT. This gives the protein CASSLFGELFF.

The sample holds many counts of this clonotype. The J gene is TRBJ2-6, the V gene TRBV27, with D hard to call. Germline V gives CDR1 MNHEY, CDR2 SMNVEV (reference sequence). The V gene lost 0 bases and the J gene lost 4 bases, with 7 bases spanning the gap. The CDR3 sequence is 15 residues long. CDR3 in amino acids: CASSLSFSGANVLTF. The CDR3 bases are TGTGCCAGCAGTTTATCGTTTTCCGGGGCCAACGTCCTGACTTTC.

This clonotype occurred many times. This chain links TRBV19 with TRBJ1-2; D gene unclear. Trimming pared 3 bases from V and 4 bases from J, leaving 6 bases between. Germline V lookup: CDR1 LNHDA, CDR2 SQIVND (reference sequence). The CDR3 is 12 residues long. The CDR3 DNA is TGTGCCAGTAGTATTTTCGGCTATGGCTACACCTTC. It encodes CASSIFGYGYTF.

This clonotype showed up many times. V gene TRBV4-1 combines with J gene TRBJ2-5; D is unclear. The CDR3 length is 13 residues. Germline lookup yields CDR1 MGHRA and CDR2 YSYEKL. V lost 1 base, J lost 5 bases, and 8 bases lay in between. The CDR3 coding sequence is TGCGCCAGCAGCCAAGCGCAGAGGGAGACCCAGTACTTC. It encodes CASSQAQRETQYF.

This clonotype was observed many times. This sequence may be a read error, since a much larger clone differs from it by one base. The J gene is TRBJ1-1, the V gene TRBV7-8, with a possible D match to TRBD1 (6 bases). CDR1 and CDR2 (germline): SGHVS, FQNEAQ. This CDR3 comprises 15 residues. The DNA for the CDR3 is TGTGCCAGCAGTCCCGGGGGCAGGGTGAACACTGAAGCTTCCTTT. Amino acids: CASSPGGRVNTEASF.